These 23 T cell receptor beta chains came from one sample sequenced in a study of T-cell memory formation after mild COVID-19. TCRdb itself ran the 5' RACE reads through MiXCR, one entry per CDR3 protein. The data hold more than 350,000 distinct CDR3 sequences, with 16% observed a single time. Sequences were obtained from PBMCs or a T cell subset sorted from them (not recorded which). The receptors come from a man in his late teens or twenties who had mild COVID-19 (a few samples of this study predate the infection). Cell type and time point are not known.

This clonotype was observed many times. The J gene is TRBJ1-4, the V gene TRBV20-1; TRBD1 aligns across 10 bases. CDR1 and CDR2 from the germline V gene are DFQATT and SNEGSKA (reference sequence). This CDR3 contains 13 residues. V shed 3 bases, J shed 8 bases, and the junction held 3 bases outside the gene matches. CDR3 coding DNA: TGCAGTGCTAGGCCGGACAGGGGGGAAAAACTGTTTTTT. This gives the protein CSARPDRGEKLFF.

The V and J genes are TRBV5-4 and TRBJ1-6; 7 positions agree with TRBD1. The germline V gene has CDR1 SGHNT and CDR2 YYREEE (reference sequence). The CDR3 is made up of 15 amino acids. Trimming removed 0 bases from V and 10 bases from J; junction bases left unmatched: 7. The CDR3 region has the DNA TGTGCCAGCAGCTTGGACAGGGGAGTACGCTCACCCCTCCACTTT. It translates to CASSLDRGVRSPLHF.

A few counts support this clonotype. The chain carries TRBV7-8 and TRBJ2-3, with a weak D call TRBD2 (6 bases). The CDR3 sequence is 15 residues long. The V and J ends lost 2 bases and 6 bases respectively, with 15 bases between them. Germline assignment: CDR1 SGHVS and CDR2 FQNEAQ. The CDR3 is CASSLNRLGWDTQYF. CDR3 DNA: TGTGCCAGCAGCTTAAATAGACTAGGCTGGGATACGCAGTATTTT.

CDR3: CASSSNGDGTEAFF. Written as DNA, the CDR3 is TGTGCCAGCAGTTCCAATGGGGACGGCACTGAAGCTTTCTTT. This sequence joins TRBV12-3 or TRBV12-4 and TRBJ1-1; weak D call: TRBD1 (5 bases). The CDR3 is 14 amino acids. V was shortened by 4 bases and J by 4 bases, with 13 bases between the two germline ends.

The chain combines TRBV14 with TRBJ2-4; the D is unclear. CDR1 SGHDN and CDR2 FVKESK come from the germline V gene. V was cut by 1 base and J by 0 bases, with 4 bases left in between. This CDR3 region has 14 residues. In DNA, the CDR3 is TGTGCCAGCAGCCAAGGGACAGCCAAAAACATTCAGTACTTC. It is translated as CASSQGTAKNIQYF. Full variable domain (remainder filled in from reference TRBV14 and TRBJ2-4): EAGVTQFPSHSVIEKGQTVTLRCDPISGHDNLYWYRRVMGKEIKFLLHFVKESKQDESGMPNNRFLAERTGGTYSTLKVQPAELEDSGVYFCASSQGTAKNIQYFGAGTRLSVL.

This chain joins TRBV5-5 and TRBJ1-4; D gene uncertain. The germline CDR1 and CDR2 sequences are SGHKS and YYEKEE (reference sequence). The length of the CDR3 is 14 residues. V lost 5 bases, J lost 8 bases, and 16 bases lay in between. CDR3 sequence reads: CASSRYSREEKLFF. The CDR3 coding sequence is TGTGCCAGCAGTCGGTACAGTCGGGAGGAAAAACTGTTTTTT.

This clonotype turned up a few times. The V call is TRBV20-1, the J call TRBJ2-1; weak D call: TRBD1 (6 bases). The germline V gene encodes CDR1 DFQATT and CDR2 SNEGSKA (reference sequence). This CDR3 has 11 residues. Between the trimmed V and J ends, which lost 5 bases and 7 bases, there was a span of 9 bases. The CDR3 nucleotides are TGCAGTGCTGGGACACGGAATGAGCAGTTCTTC. Translation: CSAGTRNEQFF.

The rearrangement links TRBV12-5 to TRBJ2-7; 7 nucleotides match TRBD1. V dropped 6 bases and J dropped 2; count of bases not matched to a gene: 4. CDR1 LGHNT and CDR2 FRNRAP come from the germline V gene. The CDR3 runs 13 residues. CDR3 residues: CASGAGTAYEQYF. CDR3 nucleotide sequence: TGTGCTAGTGGCGCCGGGACAGCCTACGAGCAGTACTTC.

The genes are TRBV5-1 and TRBJ2-2; TRBD2 agrees at 9 bases. Germline loops: CDR1 SGHRS, CDR2 YFSETQ. The CDR3 sequence is 16 residues long. V lost 2 bases, J lost 1 base, and 3 bases stayed unmatched. The CDR3 region has the DNA TGCGCCAGCAGCTTCATAGCGGGGGAGAACACCGGGGAGCTGTTTTTT. Amino acids: CASSFIAGENTGELFF.

This clonotype came up a few times. The gene calls are TRBV7-2 and TRBJ2-5; 8 positions match TRBD1. In germline, CDR1 is SGHTA, CDR2 FQGNSA. CDR3 length: 15 amino acids. With V trimmed by 5 bases and J by 4 bases, 9 bases remained unmatched. The CDR3 here is CASSMDRVRGETQYF. DNA of the CDR3: TGTGCCAGCAGCATGGACAGGGTTCGGGGAGAGACCCAGTACTTC.

The table lists this clonotype with a few counts. CDR3 amino acids: CASSFEETRSEQYF. As DNA, the CDR3 is TGTGCCAGCAGTTTCGAAGAGACTAGGAGCGAGCAGTACTTC. The chain joins TRBV12-3 or TRBV12-4 to TRBJ2-7, with a tentative D call TRBD2 (6 bases). Trimming left V 3 bases short and J 6 bases short, with 15 bases between. The CDR3 consists of 14 residues.

The J gene is TRBJ2-3, the V gene TRBV6-2 or TRBV6-3, with D possibly being TRBD2 (6 bases). Germline V CDR1 and CDR2: MNHEY, SVGEGT. V dropped 5 bases and J dropped 8 bases, with 23 bases sitting between them. The CDR3 is 16 amino acids. The CDR3 region has the DNA TGTGCCAGCAGTAGCCGGGACTCAGAACCCTGGGGTACGCAGTATTTT. Translation gives CASSSRDSEPWGTQYF.

This clonotype was found a few times. V gene TRBV11-2 combines with J gene TRBJ1-4, with D tentatively TRBD1 (6 bases). CDR3 size: 16 residues. The germline V gene has CDR1 SGHAT and CDR2 FQNNGV. V dropped 5 bases and J dropped 8 bases, with 21 bases sitting between them. CDR3 bases: TGTGCCAGCAGCCGGGGGCCCTCCCTGCTTGGGGAAAAACTGTTTTTT. The encoded protein is CASSRGPSLLGEKLFF.

V is TRBV5-1 and J is TRBJ2-1, with 9 bases fitting TRBD1. V lost 5 bases, J lost 9 bases, and 9 bases stayed unmatched. The CDR3 contains 14 residues. The germline CDR1 and CDR2 sequences are SGHRS and YFSETQ. The CDR3: CASSRDREGGEQFF. CDR3 nucleotide sequence: TGCGCCAGCAGTAGGGACAGGGAAGGAGGTGAGCAGTTCTTC.

This clonotype was observed a few times. V is TRBV19 and J is TRBJ1-5; D perhaps matches TRBD1 (5 bases). CDR1 and CDR2 (germline): LNHDA, SQIVND (reference sequence). With 1 base removed from V and 7 bases from J, the gap between germline ends came to 11 bases. The CDR3 sequence is 14 residues long. CDR3 sequence: CASSIGAGLQPQHF. CDR3 nucleotides: TGTGCCAGTAGTATAGGGGCAGGGCTCCAGCCCCAGCATTTT.

The chain is built from TRBV20-1 and TRBJ2-1; 9 nucleotides line up with TRBD1. This CDR3 is built from 12 residues. J was trimmed by 6 bases and V by 5 bases; bases with no gene match: 2. Germline-derived CDR1 and CDR2 are DFQATT and SNEGSKA (reference sequence). In DNA, the CDR3 is TGCAGTGCTGTGGGACAGGGCAATGAGCAGTTCTTC. This gives the protein CSAVGQGNEQFF.

The chain is built from TRBV7-2 and TRBJ2-1; D gene unclear. The CDR3 extends over 14 amino acids. Trimming stripped 0 bases from V and 6 bases from J, with 9 bases between. Germline CDR1 is SGHTA and CDR2 is FQGNSA. This CDR3 reads CASSLALRVNEQFF. CDR3 nucleotide sequence: TGTGCCAGCAGCTTAGCGCTCCGGGTCAATGAGCAGTTCTTC.

The chain links TRBV7-3 to TRBJ2-3, with D uncertain. The germline gives CDR1 SGHTA, CDR2 FQGTGA. The CDR3 loop spans 14 amino acids. Trimming took off 4 bases at V and 6 bases at J, with 14 bases between the two ends. CDR3 protein: CASSSLGQADTQYF. DNA for the CDR3: TGTGCCAGCAGCTCCCTCGGCCAAGCTGATACGCAGTATTTT.

The gene calls are TRBV12-3 or TRBV12-4 and TRBJ1-4; 8 nucleotides agree with TRBD1. This CDR3 is 14 amino acids long. Trimming took 5 bases from V and 7 from J; bases not matched to a gene: 6. The CDR3 protein is CASSIGTGGEKLFF. Here the CDR3 DNA reads TGTGCCAGCAGTATCGGGACAGGCGGTGAAAAACTGTTTTTT.

This sequence joins TRBV27 and TRBJ2-5; 9 bases line up with TRBD1. V lost 6 bases and J lost 5; bases outside the gene matches: 7. CDR1 MNHEY and CDR2 SMNVEV come from the germline V gene (reference sequence). This CDR3 is built from 14 residues. This CDR3 reads CASSQQGAEETQYF. CDR3 nucleotides: TGTGCCAGCAGCCAACAGGGGGCAGAGGAGACCCAGTACTTC.

The chain links TRBV29-1 to TRBJ2-7; no clear D gene. Trimming shortened V by 0 bases and J by 3 bases, and 12 bases separated the two germline ends. CDR1 is SQVTM and CDR2 is ANQGSEA in the germline V gene. The CDR3 sequence is 14 residues long. The CDR3, as DNA: TGCAGCGTTGAAGATGGGCAGGCTCTCTACGAGCAGTACTTC. This sequence encodes CSVEDGQALYEQYF.

This clonotype was seen only a few times. CDR3 nucleotides: TGTGCCAGCAGGCAGGGAGTACGGGGAAACACCATATATTTT. Its protein is CASRQGVRGNTIYF. The rearrangement joins TRBV7-9 to TRBJ1-3; possibly TRBD1 for D (5 bases). CDR3 size: 14 residues. Germline V gives CDR1 SEHNR, CDR2 FQNEAQ (reference sequence). V lost 6 bases and J lost 4, with 13 bases in between.

The chain joins TRBV28 to TRBJ1-6; 9 bases are shared with TRBD1. Germline loops: CDR1 MDHEN, CDR2 SYDVKM. J gave up 8 bases and V 4 bases, and 6 bases lay outside the gene matches. This CDR3 spans 15 amino acids. The CDR3 sequence is CASSSPGQGYSPLHF. CDR3 DNA: TGTGCCAGCAGTTCGCCGGGACAGGGCTATTCACCCCTCCACTTT.